This T cell receptor (beta chain) originates from a study of blood T cell repertoires in COVID-19. Study as a whole: Acute and convalescent COVID-19 specimens originated in the United States, Italy and Spain. Sample material is recorded as cDNA or gDNA derived from T cells, B-cell-depleted T cells, or PBMCs.

The CDR3 runs 17 residues. Germline CDR1 reads SGHRS; CDR2 reads YFSETQ. The V and J ends lost 0 bases and 6 bases, in that order; junction bases with no gene match: 5. In the authors' workflow: Amplifying reference gene primers gave estimates of nucleated cell counts. Produced via immunoSEQ multiplex PCR; TCRdb's table is partial and in-frame only. The D gene and trimming were derived from the DNA, and the V and J assignments and clone size from that table. This table holds about 150,000 clones, 80% to 90% found once. The chain couples TRBV5-1 to TRBJ1-6; TRBD1 matches at 11 bases. The clonotype was recovered from a woman in her 50s with acute or convalescent COVID-19. The sequenced material came from peripheral blood. The CDR3, as DNA: TGCGCCAGCAGCTTGGGGACAGGGGGCGCAGGTAATTCACCCCTCCACTTT. As protein: CASSLGTGGAGNSPLHF. Full variable domain (rest looked up from reference TRBV5-1 and TRBJ1-6): KAGVTQTPRYLIKTRGQQVTLSCSPISGHRSVSWYQQTPGQGLQFLFEYFSETQRNKGNFPGRFSGRQFSNSRSEMNVSTLELGDSALYLCASSLGTGGAGNSPLHFGNGTRLTVT.